This T cell receptor beta chain originates from a study of T cell clonality in common variable immunodeficiency. Ten or more counts support this clone. Using immunoSEQ multiplex PCR, the repertoire was profiled, and TCRdb retains in-frame clones only, with some absent. Listed here are under 65,000 clones without any singletons, the top ten holding 0.83%. Input material: peripheral blood mononuclear cells. This TCR was recovered from a person between 18 and 75 years old in good health.

CDR3 residues: CSAKGSGEVDTQYF. Incomplete CDR3 DNA: TGCAGTGCGAAAGGGAGCGGGGAAGTGGATACG. This chain connects TRBV20-1 to TRBJ2-3; 7 bases are shared with TRBD2. The DNA ends 3 residues before the CDR3 does, and the rest of the CDR3 is filled in from the germline J gene. The CDR3 covers 14 residues. V lost 6 bases, J lost 6 bases, and 12 bases stayed unmatched. The germline gives CDR1 DFQATT, CDR2 SNEGSKA (reference sequence).